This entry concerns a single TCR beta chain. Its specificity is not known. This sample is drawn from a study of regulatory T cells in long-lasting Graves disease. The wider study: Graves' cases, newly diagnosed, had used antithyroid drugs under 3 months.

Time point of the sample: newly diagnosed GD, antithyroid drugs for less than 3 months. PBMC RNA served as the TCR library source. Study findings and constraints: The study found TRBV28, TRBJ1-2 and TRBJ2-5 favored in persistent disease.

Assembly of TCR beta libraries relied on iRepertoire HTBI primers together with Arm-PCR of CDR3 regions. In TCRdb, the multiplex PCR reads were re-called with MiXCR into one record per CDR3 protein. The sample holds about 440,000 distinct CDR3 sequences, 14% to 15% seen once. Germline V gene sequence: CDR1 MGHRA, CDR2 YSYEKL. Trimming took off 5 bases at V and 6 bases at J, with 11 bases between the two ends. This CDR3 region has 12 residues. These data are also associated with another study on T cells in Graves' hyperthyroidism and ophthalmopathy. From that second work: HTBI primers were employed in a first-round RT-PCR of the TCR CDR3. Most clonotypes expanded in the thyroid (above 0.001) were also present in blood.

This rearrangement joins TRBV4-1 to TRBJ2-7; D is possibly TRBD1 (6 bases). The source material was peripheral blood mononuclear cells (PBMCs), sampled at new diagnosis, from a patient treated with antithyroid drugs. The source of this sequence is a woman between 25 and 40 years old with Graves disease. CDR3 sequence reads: CASSETGSEQYF. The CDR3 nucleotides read TGCGCCAGCAGCGAAACAGGGTCCGAGCAGTACTTC.